The 18 T cell receptor beta chains in this list originate from one sample, sequenced in a study of shared clonotypes between healthy human individuals. Clones were sequenced by immunoSEQ multiplex PCR, and TCRdb holds only the in-frame ones, with some missing. The table includes 2 million to 3 million clones, more than 85% detected once. Material for sequencing was naive CD4+ T cells from PBMCs. The subset: CD45RA+ positively selected. Receptors originate from a man aged 18-30 years in good health. Some clones in this sample may be carry-over from other donors' samples.

The CDR3 sequence is CASSSNPGGYGYTF. The CDR3 nucleotides are TGCGCCAGCAGCTCTAACCCCGGGGGCTATGGCTACACCTTC. J is TRBJ1-2 and V is TRBV5-1, with a tentative D call TRBD1 (5 bases). V gave up 3 bases and J gave up 4 bases, with 13 bases separating them. CDR3 size: 14 residues. Germline V gene data show CDR1 as SGHRS and CDR2 as YFSETQ.

This sequence joins TRBV4-1 and TRBJ1-5; D unclear. Germline CDR1 reads MGHRA; CDR2 reads YSYEKL. V lost 4 bases to trimming and J lost 0 bases, with 16 bases between them. The CDR3 covers 17 residues. CDR3 nucleotide sequence: TGCGCCAGCAGCCCGAATAAGGGTGGCAGTAGCAATCAGCCCCAGCATTTT. Protein product: CASSPNKGGSSNQPQHF.

In regard to this clone: Other DNA sequences in the same sample also yield this CDR3. The chain couples TRBV9 to TRBJ1-5; no firm D call. The germline V gene has CDR1 SGDLS and CDR2 YYNGEE. V lost 0 bases and J lost 0, with 7 bases in between. The CDR3 sequence is 15 residues long. CDR3 amino acids: CASSVEGNSNQPQHF. In DNA form, the CDR3 reads TGTGCCAGCAGCGTAGAGGGAAATAGCAATCAGCCCCAGCATTTT.

The V gene is TRBV6-6, the J gene TRBJ1-1, with 10 bases aligning to TRBD1. Germline V gene data show CDR1 as MNHNY and CDR2 as SVGAGI (reference sequence). After removal of 5 bases from V and 4 bases from J, the junction contained 4 bases not matched to a gene. This CDR3 region has 14 residues. CDR3 region: CASSGQGDGTEAFF. The CDR3 bases are TGTGCCAGCAGTGGACAGGGGGATGGCACTGAAGCTTTCTTT.

The gene calls are TRBV7-9 and TRBJ1-4, with D tentatively TRBD1 (5 bases). The CDR3 has 18 residues. Per germline, CDR1 SEHNR and CDR2 FQNEAQ (reference sequence). V was pared by 5 bases and J by 8 bases, with 27 bases between. For the CDR3, the DNA is TGTGCCAGCAGCCTACGTATCACTACAGGCACCTGGGGAGAAAAACTGTTTTTT. Its protein product is CASSLRITTGTWGEKLFF. Filled out from reference TRBV7-9 and TRBJ1-4, the complete variable domain reads DTGVSQNPRHKITKRGQNVTFRCDPISEHNRLYWYRQTLGQGPEFLTYFQNEAQLEKSRLLSDRFSAERPKGSFSTLEIQRTEQGDSAMYLCASSLRITTGTWGEKLFFGSGTQLSVL.

The chain combines TRBV5-1 with TRBJ2-3, with TRBD1 identical over 8 bases. Germline CDR1 SGHRS, CDR2 YFSETQ. Trimming cost V 4 bases and J 10 bases; bases outside gene matches: 8. CDR3 length equals 13 residues. The CDR3 sequence: CASSRGQGRAQYF. The CDR3, as DNA: TGCGCCAGCAGCCGCGGACAGGGTCGGGCGCAGTATTTT.

The V gene is TRBV5-4, the J gene TRBJ2-3, with D possibly matching TRBD2 (5 bases). Germline V lookup: CDR1 SGHNT, CDR2 YYREEE (reference sequence). The CDR3 runs 13 residues. V lost 3 bases and J 9 bases, leaving 14 bases between the germline ends. This chain's CDR3 is CASSSPRAQTQYF. The CDR3 DNA follows: TGTGCCAGCAGCTCCCCGCGGGCGCAGACGCAGTATTTT.

This rearrangement joins TRBV7-2 to TRBJ1-3; the D gene is possibly TRBD1 (5 bases). Trimming removed 1 base at V and 3 bases at J, with 7 bases between. Germline CDR1 reads SGHTA; CDR2 reads FQGNSA. The CDR3 loop spans 14 amino acids. CDR3 protein: CASSLEGYGNTIYF. Written as DNA, the CDR3 is TGTGCCAGCAGCTTAGAGGGGTATGGAAACACCATATATTTT.

DNA of the CDR3: TGTGCCAGCAGCTCGGATCTTTTCGTTCTCGAGACCCAGTACTTC. Translating it yields CASSSDLFVLETQYF. The gene calls are TRBV7-9 and TRBJ2-5; D unclear. From germline, CDR1 is SEHNR and CDR2 FQNEAQ (reference sequence). This CDR3 region has 15 residues. The V gene lost 4 bases and the J gene lost 5 bases, with 17 bases spanning the gap.

The chain uses TRBV19 and TRBJ2-4; 15 nucleotides align to TRBD2. The germline V gene encodes CDR1 LNHDA and CDR2 SQIVND (reference sequence). There are 19 residues in the CDR3. The V and J ends lost 3 bases and 0 bases, in that order; junction bases with no gene match: 6. CDR3 in amino acids: CASSIEGLAGGLAKNIQYF. As DNA, the CDR3 is TGTGCCAGTAGTATCGAAGGACTAGCGGGAGGGCTAGCCAAAAACATTCAGTACTTC.

The V call is TRBV9, the J call TRBJ2-1; unclear D gene. The CDR3 runs 16 residues. CDR1 and CDR2 from the germline V gene are SGDLS and YYNGEE. Trimming removed 0 bases from V and 0 bases from J, with 10 bases in between. The DNA of the CDR3 is TGTGCCAGCAGCGTAGTTGGGCAGAACTCCTACAATGAGCAGTTCTTC. This encodes CASSVVGQNSYNEQFF.

The rearrangement links TRBV4-2 to TRBJ2-1; possibly TRBD2 for D (6 bases). This CDR3 is built from 15 residues. V was cut by 4 bases and J by 5 bases, with 15 bases left in between. Germline-derived CDR1 and CDR2 are LGHNA and YNFKEQ. CDR3 protein: CASSPSSAFNNEQFF. The CDR3 DNA sequence: TGTGCCAGCAGCCCCTCTAGCGCCTTTAACAATGAGCAGTTCTTC.

The rearrangement uses TRBV19 and TRBJ1-3; D possibly corresponds to TRBD1 (6 bases). Germline loops: CDR1 LNHDA, CDR2 SQIVND (reference sequence). V was shortened by 6 bases and J by 2 bases, with 17 bases between the two germline ends. This CDR3 has 16 residues. The CDR3 bases are TGTGCCAGTAGACCTCCGGGACAAGCTGCTGGAAACACCATATATTTT. Its translation is CASRPPGQAAGNTIYF.

Details on this clone: The same CDR3 can be traced to other DNA sequences in this sample. The CDR3 nucleotides read TGTGCCTGGAGTTCGGGTAGCTCCTACGAGCAGTACTTC. It encodes CAWSSGSSYEQYF. V is TRBV30 and J is TRBJ2-7; D uncertain. Germline V gene lookup returns CDR1 GTSNPN and CDR2 SVGIG (reference sequence). The CDR3 runs 13 residues. V was trimmed by 2 bases and J by 0 bases, leaving 8 bases between them.

The J gene is TRBJ1-1, the V gene TRBV6-5; no reliable D call. CDR3 size: 14 residues. The germline CDR1 and CDR2 sequences are MNHEY and SVGAGI. V lost 6 bases to trimming and J lost 0 bases, with 11 bases between them. CDR3 protein: CASRRRTLNTEAFF. The CDR3, as DNA: TGTGCCAGCAGAAGACGGACCCTGAACACTGAAGCTTTCTTT.

J is TRBJ1-4 and V is TRBV7-9; no firm D call. The germline gives CDR1 SEHNR, CDR2 FQNEAQ (reference sequence). The CDR3 totals 15 residues. V was trimmed by 5 bases and J by 4 bases, leaving 14 bases between them. The CDR3 loop reads CASSRGSNYNEKLFF. The CDR3 coding sequence is TGTGCCAGCAGCCGCGGCTCGAACTATAATGAAAAACTGTTTTTT.

This chain uses TRBV19 with TRBJ2-4; tentatively, D is TRBD2 (6 bases). Germline V lookup: CDR1 LNHDA, CDR2 SQIVND (reference sequence). The CDR3 length is 15 residues. With 5 bases removed from V and 2 bases from J, the gap between germline ends came to 13 bases. The CDR3 loop reads CASSSAGLTKNIQYF. The CDR3 DNA sequence: TGTGCCAGTAGTTCGGCGGGACTCACCAAAAACATTCAGTACTTC. Complete variable domain (other parts from reference TRBV19 and TRBJ2-4): DGGITQSPKYLFRKEGQNVTLSCEQNLNHDAMYWYRQDPGQGLRLIYYSQIVNDFQKGDIAEGYSVSREKKESFPLTVTSAQKNPTAFYLCASSSAGLTKNIQYFGAGTRLSVL.

V is TRBV18 and J is TRBJ2-1; 12 bases are shared with TRBD2. CDR1 KGHSH and CDR2 LQKENI come from the germline V gene. V lost 6 bases, J lost 8 bases, and 5 bases stayed unmatched. This CDR3 is built from 14 residues. The CDR3 nucleotides are TGTGCCAGCTCCTACGGACTAGCGGGGCATGAGCAGTTCTTC. It specifies CASSYGLAGHEQFF.